This T cell receptor (beta chain) comes out of a study of cytomegalovirus exposure and HLA in healthy donors. Germline CDR1 is SQVTM and CDR2 is ANQGSEA. The CDR3 is made up of 17 amino acids. With V trimmed by 6 bases and J by 0 bases, 10 bases remained unmatched. The PCR had 60 Vbeta and 13 Jbeta primers. Only in-frame clones appear in the TCRdb table, and some are missing; sequencing was by immunoSEQ multiplex PCR. The data show some 130,000 clones, approximately 80% seen once. The sequence was obtained from a woman aged 40 to 50 in good health and CMV-seronegative. The sequenced sample was PBMCs. The chain combines TRBV29-1 with TRBJ2-1; 11 positions match TRBD2. The DNA of the CDR3 is TGCAGCGTGGAGGGACTAGCGGTCCGAAGCTCCTACAATGAGCAGTTCTTC. The encoded protein is CSVEGLAVRSSYNEQFF.